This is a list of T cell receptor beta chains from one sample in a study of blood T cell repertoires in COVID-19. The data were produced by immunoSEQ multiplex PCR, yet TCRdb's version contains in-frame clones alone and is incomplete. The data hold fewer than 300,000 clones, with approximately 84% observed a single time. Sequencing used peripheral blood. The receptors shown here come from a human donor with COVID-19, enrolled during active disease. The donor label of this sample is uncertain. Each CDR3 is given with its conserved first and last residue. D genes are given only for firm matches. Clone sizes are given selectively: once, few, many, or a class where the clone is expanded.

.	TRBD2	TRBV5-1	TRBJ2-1	TGCGCCAGCAGCTTTGTGGGAGGGCCGTCCTACAATGAGCAGTTCTTC	CASSFVGGPSYNEQFF
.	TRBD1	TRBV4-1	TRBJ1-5	TGCGCCAGCAGCCAAGAGGAGATTACTAGGGGACAGGATTATCAGCCCCAGCATTTT	CASSQEEITRGQDYQPQHF
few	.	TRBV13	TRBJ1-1	TGTGCCAGCAGCTTATCCAGGGACACTGAAGCTTTCTTT	CASSLSRDTEAFF
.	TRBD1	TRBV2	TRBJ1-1	TGTGCCAGCCGGGACAGGGATTTTGTCACTGAAGCTTTCTTT	CASRDRDFVTEAFF
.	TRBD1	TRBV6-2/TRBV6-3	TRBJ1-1	TGTGCCAGCAGTTGGACAGGGGGGATTTCTGAAGCTTTCTTT	CASSWTGGISEAFF
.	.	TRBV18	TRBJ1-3	TGTGCCAGCTCACCGGAACAGGCCTCTGGAAACACCATATATTTT	CASSPEQASGNTIYF
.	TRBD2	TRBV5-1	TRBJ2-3	TGCGCCACCGCGACTAGTAGCGGGAGCGGCGATACGCAGTATTTT	CATATSSGSGDTQYF
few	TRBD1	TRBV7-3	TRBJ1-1	TGTGCCAGCAGCTCCCAACCCCCCGGGACAGCCACTGAAGCTTTCTTT	CASSSQPPGTATEAFF
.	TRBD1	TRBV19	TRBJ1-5	TGTGCCAGTAGTACGACAGGGTCCAATCAGCCCCAGCATTTT	CASSTTGSNQPQHF
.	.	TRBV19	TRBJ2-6	TGTGCCAGTAGTAGGGGACTGCTACTTGGGGCCAACGTCCTGACTTTC	CASSRGLLLGANVLTF
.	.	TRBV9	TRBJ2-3	TGTGCCAGCAGCGTAGGGGCGGGCAGCACAGATACGCAGTATTTT	CASSVGAGSTDTQYF
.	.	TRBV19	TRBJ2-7	TGTGCCAGTAGTGTGACAGCCTCCTACGAGCAGTACTTC	CASSVTASYEQYF
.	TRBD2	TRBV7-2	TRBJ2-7	TGTGCCAGCAGCTTACTAGCGGGGAACTACGAGCAGTACTTC	CASSLLAGNYEQYF
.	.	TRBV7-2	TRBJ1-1	TGTGCCAGCAGCTTAATGGCCACTGAAGCTTTCTTT	CASSLMATEAFF
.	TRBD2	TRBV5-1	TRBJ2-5	TGCGCCAGCAGCTTGGAGGCGGGAGTGGAGACCCAGTACTTC	CASSLEAGVETQYF
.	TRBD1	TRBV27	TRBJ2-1	TGTGCCAGCAGTTTCCCTTCTCCCGGGACAGGGACCTACAATGAGCAGTTCTTC	CASSFPSPGTGTYNEQFF
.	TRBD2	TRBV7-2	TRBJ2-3	TGTGCCAGCGGACTCCTGGCGGGAGTTTCGCCCCGCACAGATACGCAGTATTTT	CASGLLAGVSPRTDTQYF
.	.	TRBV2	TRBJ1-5	TGTGCCAGCGCGCGGGACAATCAGCCCCAGCATTTT	CASARDNQPQHF
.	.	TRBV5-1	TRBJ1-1	TGCGCCAGCAGCCCGGTTAAGGCGGAGAACACTGAAGCTTTCTTT	CASSPVKAENTEAFF
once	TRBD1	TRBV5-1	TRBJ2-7	TGCGCCAGCAGCCCGGGACAGGGGACGGCCTACGAGCAGTACTTC	CASSPGQGTAYEQYF
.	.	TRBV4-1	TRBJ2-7	TGCGCCAGCAGCCACCTTGGACAACGAACCTACGAGCAGTACTTC	CASSHLGQRTYEQYF
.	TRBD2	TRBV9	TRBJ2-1	TGTGCCAGCAGCGTGAGGCTAGCGGGGACATCCCAGGAGCAGTTCTTC	CASSVRLAGTSQEQFF
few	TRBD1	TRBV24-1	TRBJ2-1	TGTGCCACCAGTGCCTCTCGGACAGGGGTCTCCAACAATGAGCAGTTCTTC	CATSASRTGVSNNEQFF
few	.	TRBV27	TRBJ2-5	TGTGCCAGCAGTTTACGTGGATTACTAGTAGGGGAGACCCAGTACTTC	CASSLRGLLVGETQYF
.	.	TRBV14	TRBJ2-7	TGTGCCAGCAGCCATAATCGGGTCGAGCAGTACTTC	CASSHNRVEQYF
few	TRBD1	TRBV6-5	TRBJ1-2	TGTGCCACCCATGACGAGGGGACAGGGAACTATGGCTACACCTTC	CATHDEGTGNYGYTF
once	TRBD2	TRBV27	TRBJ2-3	TGTGCCAGCAGTTTACCTCTAGCGGGACTAACCTCTAGCACAGATACGCAGTATTTT	CASSLPLAGLTSSTDTQYF
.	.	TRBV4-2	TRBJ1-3	TGTGCCAGCAGCCAAACCAGGCCCTCTGGAAACACCATATATTTT	CASSQTRPSGNTIYF
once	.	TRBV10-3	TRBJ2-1	TGTGCCATCAGTGGGGGGGAGAGCTCCTACAATGAGCAGTTCTTC	CAISGGESSYNEQFF
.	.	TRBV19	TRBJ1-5	TGTGCCAGTAGTATGCAGGAAACCTGGGGCAATCAGCCCCAGCATTTT	CASSMQETWGNQPQHF
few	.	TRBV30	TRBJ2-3	TGTGCCTGGAGTGTGGGAAACCCGGGGAGCACAGATACGCAGTATTTT	CAWSVGNPGSTDTQYF
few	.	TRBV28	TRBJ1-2	TGTGCCAGCAGTTTGCCCATCGACTCCTATGGCTACACCTTC	CASSLPIDSYGYTF
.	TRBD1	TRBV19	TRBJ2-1	TGTGCCAGTAGTAGACACGCCGGGACAGGTAGACCCGATGAGCAGTTCTTC	CASSRHAGTGRPDEQFF
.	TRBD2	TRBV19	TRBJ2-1	TGTGCCAGTAGGCCTAGCGGTTACAATGAGCAGTTCTTC	CASRPSGYNEQFF
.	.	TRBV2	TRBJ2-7	TGTGCCAGCACAGGGCGGGGCTCCTACGAGCAGTACTTC	CASTGRGSYEQYF
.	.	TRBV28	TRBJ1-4	TGTGCCAGCAGCGTCCGTGAAAAACTGTTTTTT	CASSVREKLFF
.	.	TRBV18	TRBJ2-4	TGTGCCAGCTCACCAGGAGTAAACATTCAGTACTTC	CASSPGVNIQYF
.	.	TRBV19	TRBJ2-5	TGTGCCAGTAGTTCCACCGGTTCCCAAGAGACCCAGTACTTC	CASSSTGSQETQYF
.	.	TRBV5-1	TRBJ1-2	TGCGCCAGCAGCTGGAGCCCCGAGGAGCTCTATGGCTACACCTTC	CASSWSPEELYGYTF
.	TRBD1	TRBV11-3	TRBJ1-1	TGTGCCAGCAGCGGGGACAGGGAATTGAACACTGAAGCTTTCTTT	CASSGDRELNTEAFF
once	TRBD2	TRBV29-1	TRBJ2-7	TGCAGCGTTGAAGCTCGGACTAGGGGCGCCTACGAGCAGTACTTC	CSVEARTRGAYEQYF
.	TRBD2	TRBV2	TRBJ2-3	TGTGCCAGCAGTGAAGGCTGGACTAGCCGAAACCTTGAAGATACGCAGTATTTT	CASSEGWTSRNLEDTQYF
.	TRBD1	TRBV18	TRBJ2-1	TGTGCCAGCTCACCAGAGCAGGGGGCGTACAATGAGCAGTTCTTC	CASSPEQGAYNEQFF
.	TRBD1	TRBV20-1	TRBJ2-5	TGCAGTGCTAGTCGGGACAGGGCCCAAGAGACCCAGTACTTC	CSASRDRAQETQYF
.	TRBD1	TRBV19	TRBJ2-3	TGTGCCAGTAGTGAACAGGGGGCCACAGATACGCAGTATTTT	CASSEQGATDTQYF
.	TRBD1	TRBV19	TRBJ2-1	TGTGCCAGTCGCCGGGACAGGGTGGACAATGAGCAGTTCTTC	CASRRDRVDNEQFF
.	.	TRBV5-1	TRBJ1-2	TGCGCCAGCAGCCCCCCGTCATCTACTTATGGCTACACCTTC	CASSPPSSTYGYTF
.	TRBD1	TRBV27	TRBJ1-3	TGTGCCAGCACGGGGTGGGGACAGGGTGGTGTCGGAAACACCATATATTTT	CASTGWGQGGVGNTIYF
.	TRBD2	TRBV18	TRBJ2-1	TGTGCCAGCAGGACTAGCGGGATGGTGAATGAGCAGTTCTTC	CASRTSGMVNEQFF
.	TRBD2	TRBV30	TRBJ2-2	TGTGCCTGGAGTGTACTAGCGGGAGACGCCGGGGAGCTGTTTTTT	CAWSVLAGDAGELFF
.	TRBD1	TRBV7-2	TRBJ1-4	TGTGCCAGCAGCTTCAGGGGGCGGAATGAAAAACTGTTTTTT	CASSFRGRNEKLFF
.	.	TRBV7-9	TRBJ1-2	TGTGCCAGCAGCTTGAGTGCTTCCTATGGCTACACCTTC	CASSLSASYGYTF
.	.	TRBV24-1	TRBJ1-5	TGTGCCACCAGTGAGGGCAGCAATCAGCCCCAGCATTTT	CATSEGSNQPQHF
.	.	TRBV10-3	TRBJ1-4	TGTGCCATCAGTCCACAGCTTAATGAAAAACTGTTTTTT	CAISPQLNEKLFF
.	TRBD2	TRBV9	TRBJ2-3	TGTGCCAGCAGCGCCCGTGGGGGGGGCACAGATACGCAGTATTTT	CASSARGGGTDTQYF